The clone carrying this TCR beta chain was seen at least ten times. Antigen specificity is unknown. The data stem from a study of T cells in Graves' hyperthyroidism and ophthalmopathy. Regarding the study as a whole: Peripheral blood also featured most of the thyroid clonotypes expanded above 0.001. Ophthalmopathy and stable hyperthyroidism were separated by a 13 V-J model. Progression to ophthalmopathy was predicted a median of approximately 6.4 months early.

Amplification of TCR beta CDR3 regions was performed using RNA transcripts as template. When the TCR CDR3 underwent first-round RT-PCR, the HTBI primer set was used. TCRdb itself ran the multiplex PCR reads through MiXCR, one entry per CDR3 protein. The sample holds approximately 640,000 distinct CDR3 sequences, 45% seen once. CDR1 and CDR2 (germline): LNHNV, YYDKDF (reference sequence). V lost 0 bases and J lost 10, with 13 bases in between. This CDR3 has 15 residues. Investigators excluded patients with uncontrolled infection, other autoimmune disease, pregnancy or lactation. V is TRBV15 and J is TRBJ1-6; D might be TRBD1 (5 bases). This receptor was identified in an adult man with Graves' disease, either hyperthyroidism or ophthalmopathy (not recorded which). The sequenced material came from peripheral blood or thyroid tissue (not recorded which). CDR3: CATSRDTGPMSPLHF. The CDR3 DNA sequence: TGTGCCACCAGCAGAGATACGGGGCCGATGTCACCCCTCCACTTT.